The following is a T cell receptor (beta chain) sequence with its context. This specimen belongs to a study of blood T cell repertoires in COVID-19. Overall study context: The analysed material was cDNA or gDNA that came from T cells, B-cell-depleted T cells, or PBMCs.

CDR3 size: 14 residues. CDR1 SNHLY and CDR2 FYNNEI come from the germline V gene. With V trimmed by 10 bases and J by 9 bases, 8 bases remained unmatched. As originally analysed: Estimation of nucleated cell counts relied on the amplification of reference gene primers. The method was immunoSEQ multiplex PCR; TCRdb's version includes in-frame clones alone and lacks a portion of them. The D gene and trimming were derived from the DNA, and the V and J assignments and clone size from that table. The table has under 300,000 clones, 75% to 90% seen once. The chain employs TRBV2 and TRBJ1-6; 11 bases agree with TRBD1. Sequenced: PBMCs or T cells enriched from blood (not recorded which). The clonotype comes from a woman younger than 30 who had recovered from COVID-19. The CDR3 is CATMRGTGGSPLHF. The CDR3 DNA reads as TGTGCCACCATGCGGGGGACAGGGGGTTCACCCCTCCACTTT. Supplemented by reference TRBV2 and TRBJ1-6, the full variable domain reads EPEVTQTPSHQVTQMGQEVILRCVPISNHLYFYWYRQILGQKVEFLVSFYNNEISEKSEIFDDQFSVERPDGSNFTLKIRSTKLEDSAMYFCATMRGTGGSPLHFGNGTRLTVT.